This T cell receptor (beta chain) was profiled in a study of CD8 T cells in Susac syndrome (dated 2019 in TCRdb). Broadly, across the study: Repertoire sequencing was used to test whether CD8+ T cell activation and differentiation in Susac syndrome was antigen driven. The research as a whole found: The study acknowledged that relatively few individuals were included in the TCR sequencing and HLA analysis.

RNA was extracted using the RNeasy kit, and roughly 0.5 to 1 microgram was reverse transcribed with random hexamers. The immunoSEQ multiplex PCR assay, which covers 54 Vbeta and 13 Jbeta segments, was used to amplify TCR beta CDR3 regions. To correct PCR amplification bias, a synthetic template baseline was used for both primer optimization and computational correction. In the source study's methods: Reads were annotated to V, D and J genes per IMGT and analyzed with immunoSEQ Analyzer, keeping only productive sequences. To calculate clonality, Shannon entropy was normalized by log2 of the number of productive unique sequences and then subtracted from one. For each patient and control, public and private clones were evaluated among the 100 most prevalent clones. A clone was defined as Susac-specific if it was absent from the healthy and MS cohorts, from 950 to 1,300 published viral clones and from other ImmuneACCESS disease sequences. TCRdb trimmed the raw reads at Q25, called clones with MiXCR and kept productive beta chains. Each CDR3 protein gets just one entry, which takes the most common genes and DNA from the rows behind it. None of the V and J calls come from the authors' own analysis; TCRdb made them. For this sample the table gives approximately 200,000 distinct CDR3 sequences, of which roughly 96% were detected only once. Of the sample, about 0.09% is held by the ten largest clones.

Based on the germline V gene, the CDR1 and CDR2 sequences are SNHLY and FYNNEI. Spanning cysteine to phenylalanine, the CDR3 consists of 15 amino acids. The kept DNA is CDR3 alone, 45 bases in frame from the first base. The V end gives up 3 bases and the J end 7 bases, leaving 8 bases in the junction not matched to a gene. About this clonotype itself: Its antigen specificity is not known. Base qualities are not recorded, but no much larger clone differs from it by a single base.

High-throughput TCR beta sequencing profiled peripheral blood CD8+ and CD4+ T cells from healthy donors, Susac syndrome patients and multiple sclerosis patients. The multiple sclerosis controls were treatment-naive patients who had stable or active relapsing-remitting disease and met the revised McDonald criteria. Bulk CD8+ and CD4+ T cells were purified by magnetic negative isolation, whereas CD8+ TEMRA cells were enriched by FACS. Blood was drawn into EDTA tubes, processed within 24 hours, and PBMCs were isolated by density gradient centrifugation. PBMCs intended for TCR sequencing were frozen in liquid nitrogen and were later thawed in a 37 degrees C water bath. The sorted or isolated CD4+, CD8+ and CD8+ TEMRA cells reached a purity of at least 90%.

The specimen sequenced was CD4+ T cells from PBMCs. The chain uses TRBV2 and TRBJ1-5; 8 bases in the junction line up with TRBD1. The TCR sequence derives from a human donor with multiple sclerosis. The base sequence is TGTGCCAGCAGTGAGCTCGGACAGGGCGGGCAGCCCCAGCATTTT. The resulting protein is CASSELGQGGQPQHF. Outside the CDR3, residues come from the reference TRBV2 and TRBJ1-5 proteins, so the full variable domain is: EPEVTQTPSHQVTQMGQEVILRCVPISNHLYFYWYRQILGQKVEFLVSFYNNEISEKSEIFDDQFSVERPDGSNFTLKIRSTKLEDSAMYFCASSELGQGGQPQHFGDGTRLSIL.